This T cell receptor beta chain appears in the sequencing data of a study of blood T cells in healthy people across ages. Whole-study findings and limits: CMV status of donors was unknown, possibly confounding expanded clonotype changes.

For this clonotype: What it binds is unknown.

The germline V gene encodes CDR1 SGHTA and CDR2 FQGNSA. The CDR3 has 13 amino acids. Trimming removed 5 bases at V and 8 bases at J, with 12 bases between. Combining a sample-barcoded 5' primer with a J-beta primer mix, a second PCR ran for roughly 7 to 12 cycles. One entry per CDR3 protein, called by TCRdb with MiXCR from the 5' RACE reads. Among some 760,000 distinct CDR3 sequences listed, around a quarter were seen once. This sample was shared with a second study, whose subject was T cells of mothers and their children. That publication notes: Addition of sample barcodes and 2-4 random nucleotides occurred through the M1S primer of the second PCR.

The receptor's source is a boy aged 5-17 years in good health. Sequenced material: blood. V is TRBV7-2 and J is TRBJ1-4; no reliable D call. The CDR3 protein is CASSEPGAEKLFF. CDR3 sequence (DNA): TGTGCCAGCAGCGAACCGGGAGCCGAAAAACTGTTTTTT.